This TCR beta chain was observed in a study of blood T cell repertoires in COVID-19. Source study methods: For nucleated cells, counts were estimated from reference gene primer amplification. TCRdb's table, derived via immunoSEQ multiplex PCR, lists solely in-frame clones and lacks some. For V, J and clone size, that table is used; D and trimming come from the DNA. The sample shows roughly 100,000 clones, roughly four fifths of them seen only once. Trimming at V came to 5 bases and at J to 8 bases, leaving 6 bases not matched to a gene. In germline, CDR1 is SGHTA, CDR2 FQGTGA. This CDR3 has 14 amino acids.

The chain carries TRBV7-3 and TRBJ2-6, with TRBD2 identical over 7 bases. The sample was peripheral blood. This receptor was taken from an elderly man with COVID-19, enrolled during active disease. The CDR3 DNA follows: TGTGCCAGCAGCCCCGGGGGGTCGACCAACGTCCTGACTTTC. Its translation: CASSPGGSTNVLTF.